The clone carrying this T cell receptor (beta chain) has at least ten counts. Its matching antigen is unknown. Germline V gene data show CDR1 as SGHRS and CDR2 as YFSETQ. Deletions cut 7 bases from V and 0 bases from J, with 14 bases between. This CDR3 region has 15 residues. This entry is derived from a study of breast tumors, draining lymph nodes, adjacent tissues. Breast cancer patients provided tissue from their axillary draining lymph nodes. Study-level findings and limits: Most tumor T cells seemingly derive from lymph node, then expand in tumor. Tumors had less TCR diversity than lymph nodes, more than nontumor tissue. Luminal-like breast cancer showed significantly greater tumor-nontumor repertoire similarity than basal-like breast cancer did. Data only fit, rather than demonstrated, lymph node origin of most tumor T cells.

TCRdb re-called the multiplex PCR reads through MiXCR, storing one row per CDR3 protein. In the table there are about 100,000 distinct CDR3 sequences, less than 25% of which are singletons. The chain carries TRBV5-1 and TRBJ2-1; no clear D gene. This sequence was found in a female donor with breast cancer. Some clones in this sample may be carry-over from other donors' samples. Sequencing was performed on axillary lymph node tissue. The CDR3 protein is CASGPSAGSYNEQFF. Written as DNA, the CDR3 is TGCGCCAGCGGTCCCAGTGCTGGCTCCTACAATGAGCAGTTCTTC.